The rows below give T cell receptor beta chains drawn from one sample of a study of CD8 T cells in ankylosing spondylitis. TCRdb itself ran the 5' RACE reads through MiXCR, one entry per CDR3 protein. The repertoire holds around 300,000 distinct CDR3 sequences, approximately 10% seen once, with about a tenth in the top ten. What was sequenced was blood, either unsorted or a sorted T cell fraction (not recorded which). The source is a female donor with ankylosing spondylitis or in good health (not recorded which). Each CDR3 is given with its conserved first and last residue. D genes are given only for firm matches. The size field is filled for only some rows; it gives once, few, many or a size class.

CDR3 DNA: TGCGCCAGCAGCTTGGCCGGGGCATTCGTTTACCGGAACACTGAAGCTTTCTTT
CDR3 protein: CASSLAGAFVYRNTEAFF
V gene: TRBV5-1
D gene: .
J gene: TRBJ1-1
clone size: many

CDR3 DNA: TGTGCCAGCAGCGAGGGGGGACTAGCGGGGGGGCAGGAGGAGCAGTACTTC
CDR3 protein: CASSEGGLAGGQEEQYF
V gene: TRBV9
D gene: TRBD2
J gene: TRBJ2-7
clone size: .

CDR3 DNA: TGCAGTGCTAGGCGGGACACCCCGTTCTATGGCTACACCTTC
CDR3 protein: CSARRDTPFYGYTF
V gene: TRBV20-1
D gene: .
J gene: TRBJ1-2
clone size: many

CDR3 DNA: TGTGCCAGTAGTCCTCAGGGGTGGGCCAAAAACATTCAGTACTTC
CDR3 protein: CASSPQGWAKNIQYF
V gene: TRBV19
D gene: .
J gene: TRBJ2-4
clone size: few

CDR3 DNA: TGCAGCGACGACCCTGGCTACACCTTC
CDR3 protein: CSDDPGYTF
V gene: TRBV29-1
D gene: .
J gene: TRBJ1-2
clone size: many

CDR3 DNA: TGTGCCAGCAGTGTAAGGCCCTACGAGCAGTACTTC
CDR3 protein: CASSVRPYEQYF
V gene: TRBV25-1
D gene: .
J gene: TRBJ2-7
clone size: many

CDR3 DNA: TGTGCCAGCAGCTTTTCCTCCACGGGCTACGAGCAGTACTTC
CDR3 protein: CASSFSSTGYEQYF
V gene: TRBV7-8
D gene: .
J gene: TRBJ2-7
clone size: .

CDR3 DNA: TGTGCCAGCTCACCACATGCCGATTCACCCCTCCACTTT
CDR3 protein: CASSPHADSPLHF
V gene: TRBV18
D gene: .
J gene: TRBJ1-6
clone size: few

CDR3 DNA: TGTGCCAGTAATACAGGGGATGCTGGCTACACCTTC
CDR3 protein: CASNTGDAGYTF
V gene: TRBV6-6
D gene: TRBD1
J gene: TRBJ1-2
clone size: many

CDR3 DNA: TGTGCCAGCAGTCGTCAGGACTCCAATGAGCAGTTCTTC
CDR3 protein: CASSRQDSNEQFF
V gene: TRBV27
D gene: .
J gene: TRBJ2-1
clone size: few

CDR3 DNA: TGTGCCTGGAGCAAGACAGCCACGGGTCACACTGAAGCTTTCTTT
CDR3 protein: CAWSKTATGHTEAFF
V gene: TRBV30
D gene: .
J gene: TRBJ1-1
clone size: .

CDR3 DNA: TGTGCCAGCAGTTTGGGGTCCAAAAACATTCAGTACTTC
CDR3 protein: CASSLGSKNIQYF
V gene: TRBV27
D gene: .
J gene: TRBJ2-4
clone size: many

CDR3 DNA: TGCGCCAGCAGCCAAGTGGCTCGACAGGGGGCACGCGGCTACACCTTC
CDR3 protein: CASSQVARQGARGYTF
V gene: TRBV4-3
D gene: TRBD1
J gene: TRBJ1-2
clone size: .

CDR3 DNA: TGTGCCAGCAGCTTGTATGGGACAGGACACACAGATACGCAGTATTTT
CDR3 protein: CASSLYGTGHTDTQYF
V gene: TRBV5-6
D gene: TRBD1
J gene: TRBJ2-3
clone size: .

CDR3 DNA: TGTGCCAGCAGCTTGGGCCTAGCAAATACGCAGTATTTT
CDR3 protein: CASSLGLANTQYF
V gene: TRBV7-8
D gene: .
J gene: TRBJ2-3
clone size: many

CDR3 DNA: TGTGCCAGCAGATGGGACAGGGGTGCGGATTTCTTCTACGAGCAGTACTTC
CDR3 protein: CASRWDRGADFFYEQYF
V gene: TRBV12-3/TRBV12-4
D gene: TRBD1
J gene: TRBJ2-7
clone size: few

CDR3 DNA: TGCGCCAGCAGTGAGCTGGGTGCCAAAAACATTCAGTACTTC
CDR3 protein: CASSELGAKNIQYF
V gene: TRBV10-2
D gene: .
J gene: TRBJ2-4
clone size: .

CDR3 DNA: TGTGCCAGCAGCTTCATCAGGGCCTACGAGCAGTACTTC
CDR3 protein: CASSFIRAYEQYF
V gene: TRBV5-6
D gene: .
J gene: TRBJ2-7
clone size: .

CDR3 DNA: TGTGCCAGCAGTTACGGGGAGCTGTACACTGAAGCTTTCTTT
CDR3 protein: CASSYGELYTEAFF
V gene: TRBV6-5
D gene: .
J gene: TRBJ1-1
clone size: many

CDR3 DNA: TGTGCCAGTAGTATAGATCTCGGCGGGGCTGAAGCTTTCTTT
CDR3 protein: CASSIDLGGAEAFF
V gene: TRBV19
D gene: .
J gene: TRBJ1-1
clone size: .

CDR3 DNA: TGCGCCAGCAGCTTGGGGCGCTATACGCAGTATTTT
CDR3 protein: CASSLGRYTQYF
V gene: TRBV5-1
D gene: .
J gene: TRBJ2-3
clone size: few

CDR3 DNA: TGCGCCAGCAACGTACATGGGCTCACAGATACGCAGTATTTT
CDR3 protein: CASNVHGLTDTQYF
V gene: TRBV5-1
D gene: .
J gene: TRBJ2-3
clone size: many

CDR3 DNA: TGTGCCAGCAGCGACCGGGACAGCAACACTGAAGCTTTCTTT
CDR3 protein: CASSDRDSNTEAFF
V gene: TRBV7-8
D gene: TRBD1
J gene: TRBJ1-1
clone size: .

CDR3 DNA: TGCGCCAGCAGGGTACAGACGAGCACAGATACGCAGTATTTT
CDR3 protein: CASRVQTSTDTQYF
V gene: TRBV5-1
D gene: .
J gene: TRBJ2-3
clone size: many

CDR3 DNA: TGTGCCAGCAGTTTTACGGGGGGCATCAATGAGCAGTTCTTC
CDR3 protein: CASSFTGGINEQFF
V gene: TRBV12-3/TRBV12-4
D gene: .
J gene: TRBJ2-1
clone size: .

CDR3 DNA: TGCAGTGCAGCGGGGGGGCCGCATGTGGACGAGCAGTACTTC
CDR3 protein: CSAAGGPHVDEQYF
V gene: TRBV20-1
D gene: TRBD2
J gene: TRBJ2-7
clone size: few

CDR3 DNA: TGCGCCAGCAGCGAAGGACAGGGCAGGGATCAGCCCCAGCATTTT
CDR3 protein: CASSEGQGRDQPQHF
V gene: TRBV5-1
D gene: TRBD1
J gene: TRBJ1-5
clone size: many

CDR3 DNA: TGCGCCAGCAGCCAGGGACTAGACGACATTCAGTACTTC
CDR3 protein: CASSQGLDDIQYF
V gene: TRBV4-1
D gene: TRBD2
J gene: TRBJ2-4
clone size: many

CDR3 DNA: TGTGCCAGCACCGGAGGACAGGGGGCGCATAACGGGGAGCTGTTTTTT
CDR3 protein: CASTGGQGAHNGELFF
V gene: TRBV7-2
D gene: TRBD1
J gene: TRBJ2-2
clone size: many

CDR3 DNA: TGTGCCAGCAGCCAAGGACTAGCGGCCCAAGAGACCCAGTACTTC
CDR3 protein: CASSQGLAAQETQYF
V gene: TRBV3-1
D gene: TRBD2
J gene: TRBJ2-5
clone size: .

CDR3 DNA: TGTGCCAGCAGTGCAGAGGGAGCAGGGCTTGGCTACACCTTC
CDR3 protein: CASSAEGAGLGYTF
V gene: TRBV6-1
D gene: .
J gene: TRBJ1-2
clone size: many

CDR3 DNA: TGTGCCAGCACCCTAATGGGACAGGGCCCCTACGAGCAGTACTTC
CDR3 protein: CASTLMGQGPYEQYF
V gene: TRBV28
D gene: TRBD1
J gene: TRBJ2-7
clone size: many

CDR3 DNA: TGTGCCAGCGGGAAGAACCACTACGAGCAGTACTTC
CDR3 protein: CASGKNHYEQYF
V gene: TRBV6-5
D gene: .
J gene: TRBJ2-7
clone size: .

CDR3 DNA: TGCGCCAGCAGCTTGAATCATCAGGGCCGCCGGTACACCTTC
CDR3 protein: CASSLNHQGRRYTF
V gene: TRBV5-1
D gene: .
J gene: TRBJ1-2
clone size: many

CDR3 DNA: TGTGCCAGCGCGACCACCGGGGGCTACAATGAGCAGTTCTTC
CDR3 protein: CASATTGGYNEQFF
V gene: TRBV25-1
D gene: .
J gene: TRBJ2-1
clone size: many

CDR3 DNA: TGTGCCAGCAGCTTAGGAGACACAAGCAATCAGCCCCAGCATTTT
CDR3 protein: CASSLGDTSNQPQHF
V gene: TRBV11-1
D gene: .
J gene: TRBJ1-5
clone size: many

CDR3 DNA: TGTGCCAGCAGTTACTCGATTGGGGGGACCGGGGAGCTGTTTTTT
CDR3 protein: CASSYSIGGTGELFF
V gene: TRBV6-5
D gene: .
J gene: TRBJ2-2
clone size: many

CDR3 DNA: TGTGCCAGCAGCTACAACCCCGACGGCTACAATGAGCAGTTCTTC
CDR3 protein: CASSYNPDGYNEQFF
V gene: TRBV11-2
D gene: .
J gene: TRBJ2-1
clone size: many

CDR3 DNA: TGCAGTGGTAACAGGCTTAGGAGCACAGATACGCAGTATTTT
CDR3 protein: CSGNRLRSTDTQYF
V gene: TRBV20-1
D gene: .
J gene: TRBJ2-3
clone size: many

CDR3 DNA: TGTGCCATCACAATGGGACTGTCCACCGGGGAGCTGTTTTTT
CDR3 protein: CAITMGLSTGELFF
V gene: TRBV10-3
D gene: .
J gene: TRBJ2-2
clone size: many

CDR3 DNA: TGTGCCAGCAGCCAAGAGACGCCTAGCGGGGCAAGCACAGATACGCAGTATTTT
CDR3 protein: CASSQETPSGASTDTQYF
V gene: TRBV3-1
D gene: TRBD2
J gene: TRBJ2-3
clone size: .

CDR3 DNA: TGCGCCAGCAGCTTGGCCGGGGACAGGGGAGAGGAGCAGTACTTC
CDR3 protein: CASSLAGDRGEEQYF
V gene: TRBV5-1
D gene: TRBD1
J gene: TRBJ2-7
clone size: many

CDR3 DNA: TGTGCAGAGTCGGGGCAGCCTGGAAACACCATATATTTT
CDR3 protein: CAESGQPGNTIYF
V gene: TRBV2
D gene: .
J gene: TRBJ1-3
clone size: many

CDR3 DNA: TGCAGTGCTAGAGGTTGGGGGCTCTCCTACGAGCAGTACTTC
CDR3 protein: CSARGWGLSYEQYF
V gene: TRBV20-1
D gene: .
J gene: TRBJ2-7
clone size: many